A single sample gave rise to the 2 T cell receptor beta chains below, sequenced in a study of identical twins. TCRdb itself ran the 5' RACE reads through MiXCR, one entry per CDR3 protein. The sample shows just under 650,000 distinct CDR3 sequences, 7% to 7.5% of them seen only once. This sample was shared with a second study, whose subject was yellow fever vaccine responses in identical twins.

The sample comprised PBMCs. All receptors come from a woman between 18 and 29 years old in good health.

This clonotype was counted only a few times. The chain uses TRBV13 and TRBJ2-1; D is perhaps TRBD2 (5 bases). CDR3 size: 14 residues. V lost 5 bases to trimming and J lost 8 bases, with 16 bases between them. CDR1 and CDR2 from the germline V gene are PRHDT and FYEKMQ (reference sequence). The DNA of the CDR3 is TGTGCCAGCAGCCTTCGACCGAACGGGGATGAGCAGTTCTTC. This gives the protein CASSLRPNGDEQFF.

This rearrangement joins TRBV6-1 to TRBJ2-3, with 8 nucleotides matching TRBD2. From germline, CDR1 is MNHNS and CDR2 SASEGT. With V trimmed by 6 bases and J by 6 bases, 14 bases remained unmatched. CDR3 length: 16 residues. The chain's CDR3 is CASRGRRAPGGDTQYF. Here the CDR3 DNA reads TGTGCCAGCAGGGGTCGTCGGGCCCCGGGGGGGGATACGCAGTATTTT.